These 5 T cell receptor beta chains were sequenced from one sample in a study of blood T cell repertoires in COVID-19. TCRdb's copy holds only in-frame clones and misses some; the assay was immunoSEQ multiplex PCR. The sample has around 94,000 clones, just under 85% seen once; the top ten hold around 3.3%. Sequencing input: peripheral blood. The receptors were gathered from a man in his forties or fifties with acute or convalescent COVID-19.

The rearrangement links TRBV6-2 or TRBV6-3 to TRBJ1-5; 10 bases agree with TRBD1. The CDR3 totals 16 residues. V was pared by 5 bases and J by 1 base, with 5 bases of the junction left unmatched. Per the germline V gene, CDR1 is MNHEY and CDR2 is SVGEGT. The CDR3 coding sequence is TGTGCCAGCAGTGACCCGGGACAGGGGAGCAATCAGCCCCAGCATTTT. The encoded protein is CASSDPGQGSNQPQHF.

This clone came up once. This chain links TRBV6-5 with TRBJ1-1; 9 bases line up with TRBD1. The CDR3 has 15 residues. Germline V gives CDR1 MNHEY, CDR2 SVGAGI. Germline trimming cut 0 bases from V and 6 bases from J; bases unmatched to any gene: 5. The CDR3 region has the DNA TGTGCCAGCAGTTACTCCCCGGGACAGGGCCCTGAAGCTTTCTTT. Its translation: CASSYSPGQGPEAFF.

The V gene is TRBV6-2 or TRBV6-3, the J gene TRBJ2-7; 7 nucleotides match TRBD1. This CDR3 is built from 13 residues. V gave up 6 bases and J gave up 3 bases; unmatched junction bases: 5. Germline loops: CDR1 MNHEY, CDR2 SVGEGT. CDR3 bases: TGTGCCAGCAGCCAGGGACAGCGCTACGAGCAGTACTTC. This translates into CASSQGQRYEQYF.

For the CDR3, the DNA is TGTGCCAGTAGTACAATCGACAGGGGTGGAAACACCATATATTTT. The encoded protein is CASSTIDRGGNTIYF. The J gene is TRBJ1-3, the V gene TRBV19; 8 bases align to TRBD1. V shed 4 bases and J 3 bases; nucleotides not matched to a gene: 5. The length of the CDR3 is 15 residues. The germline gives CDR1 LNHDA, CDR2 SQIVND (reference sequence).

The chain couples TRBV27 to TRBJ2-7, with D possibly matching TRBD2 (6 bases). Germline loops: CDR1 MNHEY, CDR2 SMNVEV (reference sequence). The V and J ends lost 6 bases and 5 bases respectively, with 14 bases between them. This CDR3 is 13 amino acids long. CDR3 protein: CASRMTSRDEQYF. CDR3 nucleotides: TGTGCCAGCAGGATGACTAGTCGAGACGAGCAGTACTTC.